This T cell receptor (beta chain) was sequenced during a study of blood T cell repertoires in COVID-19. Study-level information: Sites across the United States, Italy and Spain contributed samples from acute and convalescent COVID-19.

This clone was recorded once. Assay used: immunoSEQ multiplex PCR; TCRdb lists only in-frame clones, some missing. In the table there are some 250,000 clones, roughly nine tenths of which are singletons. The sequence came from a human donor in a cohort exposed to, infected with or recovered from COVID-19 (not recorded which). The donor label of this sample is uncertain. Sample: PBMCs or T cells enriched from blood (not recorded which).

CDR3 DNA: TGTGCCAGCAGTGGGACTACCTTCCAAGAGACCCAGTACTTC. It is translated as CASSGTTFQETQYF. The chain has TRBV2 and TRBJ2-5, with D maybe TRBD2 (6 bases). The V end was cut by 4 bases, the J end by 1 base, with 10 bases between. CDR3 length: 14 amino acids. Germline CDR1 is SNHLY and CDR2 is FYNNEI.